Listed below are T cell receptor beta chains from one sample, sequenced in a study of blood T cell repertoires in COVID-19. TCRdb's copy holds only in-frame clones and misses some; the assay was immunoSEQ multiplex PCR. The data show 60,000 or so clones, approximately 88% seen once. Sequencing input: peripheral blood. These receptors came from a man aged 25 to 40 with COVID-19, enrolled during active disease. Each CDR3 is given with its conserved first and last residue. D genes are given only for firm matches. Expanded clones get a size class; other rows say once, few or many, or leave the size out.

clone_size d_call j_call v_call cdr3_aa cdr3_nt
- TRBD1 TRBJ2-7 TRBV20-1 CSATTGDEQYF TGCAGTGCTACAACAGGGGACGAGCAGTACTTC
- TRBD2 TRBJ2-2 TRBV2 CASSEGGLVLGELFF TGTGCCAGCAGTGAAGGAGGACTAGTATTAGGGGAGCTGTTTTTT
many TRBD1 TRBJ2-2 TRBV6-1 CASSETGGDTGELFF TGTGCCAGCAGTGAGACAGGGGGGGACACCGGGGAGCTGTTTTTT
- TRBD2 TRBJ2-1 TRBV28 CASTLAGTRGNEQFF TGTGCCAGCACGCTAGCGGGAACCAGAGGGAATGAGCAGTTCTTC
- - TRBJ2-6 TRBV19 CASSARGGYSGANVLTF TGTGCCAGTAGTGCCAGGGGAGGGTACTCTGGGGCCAACGTCCTGACTTTC
- - TRBJ2-7 TRBV30 CAWSVQVLKQYF TGTGCCTGGAGTGTCCAGGTATTGAAGCAGTACTTC
- TRBD1 TRBJ1-3 TRBV10-3 CAISGTGGANTIYF TGTGCCATCAGTGGGACAGGGGGTGCAAACACCATATATTTT
- - TRBJ2-3 TRBV27 CASSTPSGADTQYF TGTGCCAGCAGTACCCCCTCAGGGGCAGATACGCAGTATTTT
- TRBD2 TRBJ2-2 TRBV5-6 CASRGLAAAGELFF TGTGCCAGCCGGGGACTAGCGGCTGCCGGGGAGCTGTTTTTT
- - TRBJ1-1 TRBV2 CASSGAGLGTEAFF TGTGCCAGCAGTGGGGCAGGGCTAGGCACTGAAGCTTTCTTT
- - TRBJ1-2 TRBV11-2 CASSLGEIYGYTF TGTGCCAGCAGCTTAGGCGAAATTTATGGCTACACCTTC
- - TRBJ2-5 TRBV28 CASRGGGETQYF TGTGCCAGCAGAGGGGGGGGTGAGACCCAGTACTTC
medium-sized - TRBJ1-1 TRBV5-1 CASSLVPGTNTEAFF TGCGCCAGCAGCTTGGTTCCGGGTACGAACACTGAAGCTTTCTTT
- - TRBJ2-7 TRBV5-1 CASSLQGSYEQYF TGCGCCAGCAGCTTGCAGGGCTCCTACGAGCAGTACTTC
- - TRBJ2-6 TRBV10-1 CASSSGSSGANVLTF TGCGCCAGCAGCTCAGGGTCCTCTGGGGCCAACGTCCTGACTTTC
- - TRBJ1-4 TRBV19 CASSILEVGKLFF TGTGCCAGTAGTATCTTGGAGGTCGGGAAACTGTTTTTT
- TRBD2 TRBJ2-3 TRBV14 CASSHRTSGSSDTQYF TGTGCCAGCAGCCACAGGACTAGCGGGAGTTCAGATACGCAGTATTTT
- - TRBJ2-7 TRBV10-1 CATGTGTYEQYF TGCGCCACGGGAACAGGGACCTACGAGCAGTACTTC
- TRBD1 TRBJ1-4 TRBV14 CASSLRGQGAGKLFF TGTGCCAGCAGCCTAAGGGGACAGGGGGCCGGAAAACTGTTTTTT
- - TRBJ2-5 TRBV6-6 CASSPPPRARGQETQYF TGTGCCAGCAGTCCCCCCCCCAGGGCGCGAGGACAAGAGACCCAGTACTTC
- TRBD1 TRBJ2-3 TRBV5-8 CASSLPGQSTDTQYF TGTGCCAGCAGCCTTCCGGGACAGAGCACAGATACGCAGTATTTT
- - TRBJ1-2 TRBV2 CASSEEAEDTF TGTGCCAGCAGTGAAGAGGCGGAGGACACCTTC
- TRBD1 TRBJ1-4 TRBV13 CASSEGQGDEKLFF TGTGCCAGCAGCGAGGGACAGGGGGATGAAAAACTGTTTTTT
- TRBD1 TRBJ1-1 TRBV5-1 CASSTGQGAPEAFF TGCGCCAGCAGCACCGGACAGGGGGCCCCTGAAGCTTTCTTT
- - TRBJ1-1 TRBV28 CASSLASEAFF TGTGCCAGCAGTTTGGCCTCTGAAGCTTTCTTT
- TRBD1 TRBJ2-7 TRBV28 CASSLRDRGQYEQYF TGTGCCAGCAGTTTAAGGGACAGGGGGCAGTACGAGCAGTACTTC
- - TRBJ1-5 TRBV7-9 CASSSGNQPQHF TGTGCCAGCAGCTCCGGCAATCAGCCCCAGCATTTT